The rows below give T cell receptor beta chains drawn from one sample of a study of shared clonotypes between healthy human individuals. The repertoire was sequenced with immunoSEQ multiplex PCR; TCRdb's copy has only in-frame clones and lacks some. The profile shows around 2,000,000 clones, more than 85% of them singletons. Sequenced input: naive CD8+ T cells from PBMCs. Source of these receptors: a man between 18 and 35 years old in good health. Some clones in this sample may be carry-over from other donors' samples. Both conserved end residues are part of each CDR3. A D gene is named only where the DNA matches it firmly. The size of a clone is reported for some rows only, either as once, few or many, or as a class for expanded clones.

J gene: TRBJ1-4
V gene: TRBV7-8
D gene: -
clone size: -
CDR3 protein: CASSFSHTMPVGNEKLFF
CDR3 DNA: TGTGCCAGCAGCTTTTCCCACACAATGCCAGTCGGAAATGAAAAACTGTTTTTT

J gene: TRBJ2-2
V gene: TRBV25-1
D gene: -
clone size: -
CDR3 protein: CASRQGLTGELFF
CDR3 DNA: TGTGCCAGCAGGCAGGGGCTAACCGGGGAGCTGTTTTTT

J gene: TRBJ1-2
V gene: TRBV19
D gene: -
clone size: once
CDR3 protein: CASSTPDITTLYGYTF
CDR3 DNA: TGTGCCAGTAGTACGCCCGACATTACCACCCTCTATGGCTACACCTTC

J gene: TRBJ1-2
V gene: TRBV19
D gene: -
clone size: -
CDR3 protein: CASTAWAAHYGYTF
CDR3 DNA: TGTGCCAGTACCGCGTGGGCAGCTCACTATGGCTACACCTTC

J gene: TRBJ1-1
V gene: TRBV2
D gene: -
clone size: once
CDR3 protein: CASSEGGVKNTEAFF
CDR3 DNA: TGTGCCAGCAGTGAAGGAGGGGTAAAGAACACTGAAGCTTTCTTT

J gene: TRBJ1-5
V gene: TRBV6-5
D gene: -
clone size: -
CDR3 protein: CASSYSNRGNQPQHF
CDR3 DNA: TGTGCCAGCAGTTACAGTAACAGGGGCAATCAGCCCCAGCATTTT

J gene: TRBJ1-4
V gene: TRBV5-4
D gene: -
clone size: -
CDR3 protein: CASSLWTATNEKLFF
CDR3 DNA: TGTGCCAGCAGCTTGTGGACGGCAACTAATGAAAAACTGTTTTTT

J gene: TRBJ2-1
V gene: TRBV2
D gene: -
clone size: -
CDR3 protein: CASSIEGETDNEQFF
CDR3 DNA: TGTGCCAGCAGTATTGAGGGGGAGACCGACAATGAGCAGTTCTTC

J gene: TRBJ2-7
V gene: TRBV5-6
D gene: -
clone size: -
CDR3 protein: CASSPPGAGLEQYF
CDR3 DNA: TGTGCCAGCAGCCCACCCGGGGCTGGCCTCGAGCAGTACTTC

J gene: TRBJ2-1
V gene: TRBV11-2
D gene: -
clone size: -
CDR3 protein: CASSLGIRGSYNEQFF
CDR3 DNA: TGTGCCAGCAGCTTAGGTATAAGGGGGTCCTACAATGAGCAGTTCTTC

J gene: TRBJ2-1
V gene: TRBV29-1
D gene: -
clone size: -
CDR3 protein: CSVGEGLRSNEQFF
CDR3 DNA: TGCAGCGTTGGGGAAGGGTTGAGGAGCAATGAGCAGTTCTTC

J gene: TRBJ2-7
V gene: TRBV23-1
D gene: TRBD2
clone size: -
CDR3 protein: CASSHPSGRASYEQYF
CDR3 DNA: TGCGCCAGCAGTCACCCTAGCGGGAGAGCCTCCTACGAGCAGTACTTC

J gene: TRBJ2-7
V gene: TRBV27
D gene: -
clone size: -
CDR3 protein: CASRQLGAIEQYF
CDR3 DNA: TGTGCCAGCAGACAACTCGGGGCAATCGAGCAGTACTTC

J gene: TRBJ1-1
V gene: TRBV11-1
D gene: TRBD1
clone size: -
CDR3 protein: CASSLEGDSTTEAFF
CDR3 DNA: TGTGCCAGCAGCTTAGAGGGGGACAGTACAACTGAAGCTTTCTTT

J gene: TRBJ1-2
V gene: TRBV19
D gene: -
clone size: -
CDR3 protein: CASSIEPRVDYTF
CDR3 DNA: TGTGCCAGTAGTATAGAGCCTCGCGTTGACTACACCTTC

J gene: TRBJ2-3
V gene: TRBV18
D gene: TRBD2
clone size: -
CDR3 protein: CASSPGLAGGSDTQYF
CDR3 DNA: TGTGCCAGCTCACCTGGACTAGCGGGAGGTTCAGATACGCAGTATTTT

J gene: TRBJ2-7
V gene: TRBV27
D gene: -
clone size: -
CDR3 protein: CASSLFANSYEQYF
CDR3 DNA: TGTGCCAGCAGTTTATTCGCGAATTCCTACGAGCAGTACTTC

J gene: TRBJ1-2
V gene: TRBV2
D gene: -
clone size: -
CDR3 protein: CASSESPRANNYGYTF
CDR3 DNA: TGTGCCAGCAGTGAAAGTCCCAGGGCAAATAACTATGGCTACACCTTC

J gene: TRBJ2-2
V gene: TRBV27
D gene: -
clone size: -
CDR3 protein: CASSLGFTGELFF
CDR3 DNA: TGTGCCAGCAGTTTAGGTTTCACCGGGGAGCTGTTTTTT

J gene: TRBJ2-1
V gene: TRBV19
D gene: -
clone size: -
CDR3 protein: CASRDSYNEQFF
CDR3 DNA: TGTGCCAGTAGGGACAGTTACAATGAGCAGTTCTTC

J gene: TRBJ2-1
V gene: TRBV11-2
D gene: TRBD2
clone size: -
CDR3 protein: CASSPPPTSGSIEQFF
CDR3 DNA: TGTGCCAGCAGTCCTCCACCGACTAGCGGGAGTATTGAGCAGTTCTTC

J gene: TRBJ2-2
V gene: TRBV9
D gene: -
clone size: -
CDR3 protein: CASSVGEGVTGELFF
CDR3 DNA: TGTGCCAGCAGCGTAGGCGAGGGCGTCACCGGGGAGCTGTTTTTT

J gene: TRBJ1-5
V gene: TRBV25-1
D gene: TRBD1
clone size: few
CDR3 protein: CASSEGTANSNQPQHF
CDR3 DNA: TGTGCCAGCAGTGAAGGGACAGCTAATAGCAATCAGCCCCAGCATTTT

J gene: TRBJ2-1
V gene: TRBV27
D gene: -
clone size: -
CDR3 protein: CASSLSPLADEQFF
CDR3 DNA: TGTGCCAGCAGTTTAAGTCCTCTCGCGGATGAGCAGTTCTTC

J gene: TRBJ1-1
V gene: TRBV9
D gene: TRBD1
clone size: -
CDR3 protein: CASSVGTGAEAFF
CDR3 DNA: TGTGCCAGCAGCGTAGGGACAGGGGCTGAAGCTTTCTTT

J gene: TRBJ2-7
V gene: TRBV4-1
D gene: TRBD1
clone size: -
CDR3 protein: CASSQPGQGIYEQYF
CDR3 DNA: TGCGCCAGCAGCCAGCCGGGACAGGGGATTTACGAGCAGTACTTC

J gene: TRBJ2-3
V gene: TRBV27
D gene: -
clone size: -
CDR3 protein: CASSLRGPDTQYF
CDR3 DNA: TGTGCCAGCAGTTTGCGAGGCCCCGATACGCAGTATTTT

J gene: TRBJ2-1
V gene: TRBV4-1
D gene: -
clone size: -
CDR3 protein: CASSQDPFYGSSYNEQFF
CDR3 DNA: TGCGCCAGCAGCCAAGATCCCTTTTACGGGAGCTCCTACAATGAGCAGTTCTTC

J gene: TRBJ2-7
V gene: TRBV7-9
D gene: -
clone size: -
CDR3 protein: CASEGVSLEQYF
CDR3 DNA: TGTGCCAGCGAGGGGGTGAGTCTTGAGCAGTACTTC

J gene: TRBJ2-7
V gene: TRBV27
D gene: -
clone size: -
CDR3 protein: CASSFPPPDEQYF
CDR3 DNA: TGTGCCAGCAGTTTCCCACCCCCAGACGAGCAGTACTTC

J gene: TRBJ2-1
V gene: TRBV6-1
D gene: -
clone size: -
CDR3 protein: CASSEGAGGLRVRNEQFF
CDR3 DNA: TGTGCCAGCAGTGAAGGAGCAGGGGGGCTCCGGGTACGGAATGAGCAGTTCTTC

J gene: TRBJ2-3
V gene: TRBV29-1
D gene: -
clone size: -
CDR3 protein: CSGGAMGHPADTQYF
CDR3 DNA: TGCAGCGGGGGGGCGATGGGACACCCAGCGGATACGCAGTATTTT

J gene: TRBJ2-1
V gene: TRBV27
D gene: TRBD1
clone size: -
CDR3 protein: CASSLSGRDRGPNEQFF
CDR3 DNA: TGTGCCAGCAGTTTAAGCGGCCGGGACAGGGGCCCCAATGAGCAGTTCTTC

J gene: TRBJ2-5
V gene: TRBV4-1
D gene: TRBD1
clone size: -
CDR3 protein: CASSHNFKGQRTQYF
CDR3 DNA: TGCGCCAGCAGCCATAACTTCAAGGGACAGAGGACCCAGTACTTC

J gene: TRBJ2-5
V gene: TRBV14
D gene: -
clone size: -
CDR3 protein: CASSPLGTVQETQYF
CDR3 DNA: TGTGCCAGCAGCCCCCTAGGGACGGTACAAGAGACCCAGTACTTC

J gene: TRBJ1-1
V gene: TRBV19
D gene: TRBD1
clone size: -
CDR3 protein: CASTREDRGLFTEAFF
CDR3 DNA: TGTGCCAGTACCCGGGAAGACAGGGGGCTCTTTACTGAAGCTTTCTTT

J gene: TRBJ2-1
V gene: TRBV2
D gene: TRBD2
clone size: -
CDR3 protein: CASSVLAGYNEQFF
CDR3 DNA: TGTGCCAGCAGTGTACTAGCGGGATACAATGAGCAGTTCTTC

J gene: TRBJ2-1
V gene: TRBV28
D gene: TRBD2
clone size: once
CDR3 protein: CASSLPRTSRNEQFF
CDR3 DNA: TGTGCCAGCAGTTTACCTAGGACTAGTCGGAATGAGCAGTTCTTC

J gene: TRBJ2-7
V gene: TRBV13
D gene: TRBD2
clone size: -
CDR3 protein: CASQTGGRGYEQYF
CDR3 DNA: TGTGCCAGTCAGACCGGGGGGAGAGGGTACGAGCAGTACTTC

J gene: TRBJ1-1
V gene: TRBV11-1
D gene: -
clone size: -
CDR3 protein: CASSLGPNTEAFF
CDR3 DNA: TGTGCCAGCAGCTTAGGGCCGAACACTGAAGCTTTCTTT

J gene: TRBJ2-1
V gene: TRBV28
D gene: TRBD2
clone size: once
CDR3 protein: CASSPPGLAVLLEGDEQFF
CDR3 DNA: TGTGCCAGCAGTCCCCCGGGACTAGCGGTGCTTCTTGAGGGGGATGAGCAGTTCTTC

J gene: TRBJ1-3
V gene: TRBV27
D gene: -
clone size: -
CDR3 protein: CASRDRSGNTIYF
CDR3 DNA: TGTGCCAGCAGGGACAGATCTGGAAACACCATATATTTT

J gene: TRBJ2-7
V gene: TRBV19
D gene: -
clone size: -
CDR3 protein: CARPFYEQYF
CDR3 DNA: TGTGCCAGACCCTTCTACGAGCAGTACTTC

J gene: TRBJ1-1
V gene: TRBV28
D gene: -
clone size: -
CDR3 protein: CASSPIQGNTEAFF
CDR3 DNA: TGTGCCAGCAGTCCGATACAGGGGAACACTGAAGCTTTCTTT

J gene: TRBJ1-2
V gene: TRBV30
D gene: TRBD1
clone size: -
CDR3 protein: CAWSVEGAYDGYTF
CDR3 DNA: TGTGCCTGGAGTGTAGAGGGGGCCTATGACGGCTACACCTTC

J gene: TRBJ2-7
V gene: TRBV15
D gene: TRBD2
clone size: -
CDR3 protein: CATSQRTSDYEQYF
CDR3 DNA: TGTGCCACCAGCCAAAGGACTAGCGATTACGAGCAGTACTTC

J gene: TRBJ2-7
V gene: TRBV27
D gene: -
clone size: -
CDR3 protein: CASSLSAGRYEQYF
CDR3 DNA: TGTGCCAGCAGTTTGTCGGCGGGACGTTACGAGCAGTACTTC

J gene: TRBJ2-5
V gene: TRBV10-3
D gene: TRBD2
clone size: -
CDR3 protein: CAISEELAGGPGETQYF
CDR3 DNA: TGTGCCATCAGTGAAGAGCTAGCGGGAGGGCCGGGAGAGACCCAGTACTTC

J gene: TRBJ1-1
V gene: TRBV27
D gene: -
clone size: -
CDR3 protein: CASSIHKGTEAFF
CDR3 DNA: TGTGCCAGCAGCATTCATAAGGGCACTGAAGCTTTCTTT

J gene: TRBJ2-7
V gene: TRBV6-6
D gene: -
clone size: -
CDR3 protein: CASSYSTGLTYEQYF
CDR3 DNA: TGTGCCAGCAGTTACTCAACAGGCCTGACCTACGAGCAGTACTTC

J gene: TRBJ1-2
V gene: TRBV5-6
D gene: -
clone size: -
CDR3 protein: CASSRVPQDYGYTF
CDR3 DNA: TGTGCCAGCAGCCGGGTTCCCCAGGACTATGGCTACACCTTC

J gene: TRBJ1-1
V gene: TRBV6-5
D gene: -
clone size: -
CDR3 protein: CASSYKEGDTEAFF
CDR3 DNA: TGTGCCAGCAGTTACAAGGAGGGGGACACTGAAGCTTTCTTT

J gene: TRBJ2-7
V gene: TRBV5-1
D gene: -
clone size: -
CDR3 protein: CASSLRGLGSYEQYF
CDR3 DNA: TGCGCCAGCTCCCTCAGGGGTTTAGGCTCCTACGAGCAGTACTTC

J gene: TRBJ2-2
V gene: TRBV27
D gene: TRBD1
clone size: -
CDR3 protein: CASSARIGRGEPPGGGELFF
CDR3 DNA: TGTGCCAGCAGTGCCCGCATTGGACGGGGAGAACCTCCAGGGGGCGGGGAGCTGTTTTTT